This TCR beta chain came from a study of blood T cell repertoires in COVID-19. Seattle enrolled patients during active infection and tracked them longitudinally. The protocol was immunoSEQ multiplex PCR, while the TCRdb copy is restricted to in-frame clones and leaves out a portion. Of tens of thousands of clones listed, roughly 91% are singletons. With 4 bases clipped from V and 3 bases from J, the junction kept 4 bases outside the gene matches. Germline V CDR1 and CDR2: MDHEN, SYDVKM. The CDR3 consists of 15 residues. This sequence joins TRBV28 and TRBJ2-7; 12 bases agree with TRBD2. Sample: peripheral blood. This clonotype was obtained from a man aged 18 to 30 with COVID-19, enrolled during active disease. The CDR3 spells CASSWGLAGFYEQYF. In DNA form, the CDR3 reads TGTGCCAGCAGTTGGGGACTAGCGGGTTTCTACGAGCAGTACTTC. Supplemented by reference TRBV28 and TRBJ2-7, the full variable domain reads DVKVTQSSRYLVKRTGEKVFLECVQDMDHENMFWYRQDPGLGLRLIYFSYDVKMKEKGDIPEGYSVSREKKERFSLILESASTNQTSMYLCASSWGLAGFYEQYFGPGTRLTVT.